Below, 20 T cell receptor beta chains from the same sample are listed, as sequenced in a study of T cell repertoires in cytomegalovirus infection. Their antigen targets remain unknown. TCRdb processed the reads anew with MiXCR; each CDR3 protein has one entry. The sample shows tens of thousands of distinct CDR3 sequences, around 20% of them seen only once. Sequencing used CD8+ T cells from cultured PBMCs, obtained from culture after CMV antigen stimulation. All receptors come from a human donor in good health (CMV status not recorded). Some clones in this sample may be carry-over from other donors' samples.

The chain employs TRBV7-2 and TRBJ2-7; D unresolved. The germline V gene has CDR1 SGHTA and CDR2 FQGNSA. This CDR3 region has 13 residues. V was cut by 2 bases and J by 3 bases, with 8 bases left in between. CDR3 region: CASSLTTVYEQYF. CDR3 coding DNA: TGTGCCAGCAGCTTAACCACCGTCTACGAGCAGTACTTC.

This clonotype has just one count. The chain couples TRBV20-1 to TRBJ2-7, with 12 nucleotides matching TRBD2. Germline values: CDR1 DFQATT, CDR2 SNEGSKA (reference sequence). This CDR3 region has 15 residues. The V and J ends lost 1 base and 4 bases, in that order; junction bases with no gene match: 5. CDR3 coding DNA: TGCAGTGCTAGAGTTGGGCTAGCGGGGGGGTACGAGCAGTACTTC. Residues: CSARVGLAGGYEQYF.

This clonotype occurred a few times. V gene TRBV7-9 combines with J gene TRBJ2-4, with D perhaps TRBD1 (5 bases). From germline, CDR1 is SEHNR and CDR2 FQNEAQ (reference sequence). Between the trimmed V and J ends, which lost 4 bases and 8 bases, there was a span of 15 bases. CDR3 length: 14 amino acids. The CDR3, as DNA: TGTGCCAGCAGCTCCGCAGGGTTATCGTACATTCAGTACTTC. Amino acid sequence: CASSSAGLSYIQYF.

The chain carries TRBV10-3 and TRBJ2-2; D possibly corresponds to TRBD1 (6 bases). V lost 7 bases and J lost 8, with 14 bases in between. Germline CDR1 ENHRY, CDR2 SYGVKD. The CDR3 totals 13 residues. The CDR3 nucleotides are TGTGCCATCACTGAACCCGGGACAGGGGAGCTGTTTTTT. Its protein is CAITEPGTGELFF.

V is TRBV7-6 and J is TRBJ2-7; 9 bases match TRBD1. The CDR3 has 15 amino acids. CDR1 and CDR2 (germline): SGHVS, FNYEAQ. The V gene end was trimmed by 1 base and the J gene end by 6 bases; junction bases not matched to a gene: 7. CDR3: CASSLGDRAPGEQYF. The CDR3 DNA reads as TGTGCCAGCAGCTTAGGGGACAGGGCCCCGGGCGAGCAGTACTTC.

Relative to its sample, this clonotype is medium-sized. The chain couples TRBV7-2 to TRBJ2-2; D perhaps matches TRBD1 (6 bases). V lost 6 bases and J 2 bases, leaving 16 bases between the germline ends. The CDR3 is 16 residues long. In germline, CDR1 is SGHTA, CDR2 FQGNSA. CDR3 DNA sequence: TGTGCCAGCAGGTCCGGGACACGATTTAACACCGGGGAGCTGTTTTTT. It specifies CASRSGTRFNTGELFF.

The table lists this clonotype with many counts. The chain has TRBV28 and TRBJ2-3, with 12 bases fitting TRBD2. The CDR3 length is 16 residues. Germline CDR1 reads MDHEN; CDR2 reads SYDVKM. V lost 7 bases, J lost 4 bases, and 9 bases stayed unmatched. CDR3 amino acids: CASTLGLAGGADTQYF. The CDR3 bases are TGTGCCAGCACTCTGGGGCTAGCGGGAGGGGCAGATACGCAGTATTTT.

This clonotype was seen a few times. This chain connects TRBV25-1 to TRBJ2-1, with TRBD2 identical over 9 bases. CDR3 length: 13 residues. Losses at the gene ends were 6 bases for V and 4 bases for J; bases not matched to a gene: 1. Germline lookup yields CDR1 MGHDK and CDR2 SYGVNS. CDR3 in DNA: TGTGCCAGCAGGGCGGGGGGGTACAATGAGCAGTTCTTC. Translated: CASRAGGYNEQFF.

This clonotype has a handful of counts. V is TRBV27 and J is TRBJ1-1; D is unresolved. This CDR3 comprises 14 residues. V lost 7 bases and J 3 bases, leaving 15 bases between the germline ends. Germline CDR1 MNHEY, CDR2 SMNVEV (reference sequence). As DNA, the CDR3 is TGTGCCAGCACCCCCCCTGATTCTGACACTGAAGCTTTCTTT. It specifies CASTPPDSDTEAFF.

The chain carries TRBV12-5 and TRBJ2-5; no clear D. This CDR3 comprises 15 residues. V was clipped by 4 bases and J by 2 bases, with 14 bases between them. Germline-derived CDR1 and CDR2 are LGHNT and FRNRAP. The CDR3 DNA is TGTGCTAGTGGTTCATCTTCCTCAGATCAAGAGACCCAGTACTTC. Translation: CASGSSSSDQETQYF. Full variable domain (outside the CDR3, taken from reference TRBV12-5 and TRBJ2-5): DARVTQTPRHKVTEMGQEVTMRCQPILGHNTVFWYRQTMMQGLELLAYFRNRAPLDDSGMPKDRFSAEMPDATLATLKIQPSEPRDSAVYFCASGSSSSDQETQYFGPGTRLLVL.

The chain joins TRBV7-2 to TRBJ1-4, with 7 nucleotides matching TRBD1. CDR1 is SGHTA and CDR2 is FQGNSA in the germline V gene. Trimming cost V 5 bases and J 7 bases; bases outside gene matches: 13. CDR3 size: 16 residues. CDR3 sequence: CASSHTITGDREKLFF. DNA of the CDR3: TGTGCCAGCAGCCATACAATCACAGGGGATCGTGAAAAACTGTTTTTT.

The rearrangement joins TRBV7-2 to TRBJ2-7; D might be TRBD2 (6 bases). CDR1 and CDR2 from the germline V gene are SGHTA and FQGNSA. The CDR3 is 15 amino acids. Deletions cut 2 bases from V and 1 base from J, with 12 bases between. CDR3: CASSLSGGASYEQYF. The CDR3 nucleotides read TGTGCCAGCAGCTTATCTGGCGGGGCTTCCTACGAGCAGTACTTC.

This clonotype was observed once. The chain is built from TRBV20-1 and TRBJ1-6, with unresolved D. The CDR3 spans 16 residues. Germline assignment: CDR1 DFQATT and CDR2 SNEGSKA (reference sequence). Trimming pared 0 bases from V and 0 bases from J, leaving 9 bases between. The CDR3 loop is CSARDGRSSYNSPLHF. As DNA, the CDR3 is TGCAGTGCTAGAGATGGCAGGAGCTCCTATAATTCACCCCTCCACTTT.

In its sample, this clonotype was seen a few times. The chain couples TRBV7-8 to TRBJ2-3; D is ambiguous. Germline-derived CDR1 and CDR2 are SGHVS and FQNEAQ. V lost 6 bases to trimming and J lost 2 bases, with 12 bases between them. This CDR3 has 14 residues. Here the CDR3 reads CASRKRLITDTQYF. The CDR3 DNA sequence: TGTGCCAGCAGGAAAAGACTGATCACAGATACGCAGTATTTT.

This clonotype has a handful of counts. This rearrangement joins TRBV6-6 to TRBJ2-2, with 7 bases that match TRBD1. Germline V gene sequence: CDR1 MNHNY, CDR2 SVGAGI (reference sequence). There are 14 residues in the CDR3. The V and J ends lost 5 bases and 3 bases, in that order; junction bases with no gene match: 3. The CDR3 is CASSRDRYTGELFF. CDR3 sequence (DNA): TGTGCCAGCAGTCGGGACAGATACACCGGGGAGCTGTTTTTT.

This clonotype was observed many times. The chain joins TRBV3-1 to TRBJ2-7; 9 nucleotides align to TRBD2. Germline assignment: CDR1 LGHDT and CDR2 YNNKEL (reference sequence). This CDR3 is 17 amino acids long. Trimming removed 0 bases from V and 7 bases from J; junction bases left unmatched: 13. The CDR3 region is CASSQEFAGGRSKEQYF. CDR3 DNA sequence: TGTGCCAGCAGCCAAGAATTTGCGGGGGGGAGATCGAAAGAGCAGTACTTC.

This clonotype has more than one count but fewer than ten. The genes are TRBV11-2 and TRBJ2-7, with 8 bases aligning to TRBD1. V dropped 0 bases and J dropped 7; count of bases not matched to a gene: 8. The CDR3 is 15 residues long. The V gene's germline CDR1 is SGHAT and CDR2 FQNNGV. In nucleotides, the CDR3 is TGTGCCAGCAGCTTAGAGGGGGACAGGCGCGGGGAGCAGTACTTC. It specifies CASSLEGDRRGEQYF.

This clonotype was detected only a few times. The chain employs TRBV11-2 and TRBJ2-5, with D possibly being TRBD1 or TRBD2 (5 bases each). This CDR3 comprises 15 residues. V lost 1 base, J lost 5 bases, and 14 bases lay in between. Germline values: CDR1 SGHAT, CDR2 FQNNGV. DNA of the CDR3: TGTGCCAGCAGCTTAGTTTGGGGGATACAGGAGACCCAGTACTTC. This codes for CASSLVWGIQETQYF.

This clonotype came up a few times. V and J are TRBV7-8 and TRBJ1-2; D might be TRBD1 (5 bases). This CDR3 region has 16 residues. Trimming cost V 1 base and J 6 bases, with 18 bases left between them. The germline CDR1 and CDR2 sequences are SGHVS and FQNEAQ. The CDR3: CASSLVQQGGENGYTF. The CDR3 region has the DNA TGTGCCAGCAGCTTAGTTCAGCAGGGAGGTGAGAATGGCTACACCTTC.

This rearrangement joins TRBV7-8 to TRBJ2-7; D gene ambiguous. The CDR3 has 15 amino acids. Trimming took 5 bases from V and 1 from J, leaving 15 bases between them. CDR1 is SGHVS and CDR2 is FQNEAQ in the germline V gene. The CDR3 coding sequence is TGTGCCAGCAGCCCCCCGATCGGGTCGTCCTACGAGCAGTACTTC. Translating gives CASSPPIGSSYEQYF.